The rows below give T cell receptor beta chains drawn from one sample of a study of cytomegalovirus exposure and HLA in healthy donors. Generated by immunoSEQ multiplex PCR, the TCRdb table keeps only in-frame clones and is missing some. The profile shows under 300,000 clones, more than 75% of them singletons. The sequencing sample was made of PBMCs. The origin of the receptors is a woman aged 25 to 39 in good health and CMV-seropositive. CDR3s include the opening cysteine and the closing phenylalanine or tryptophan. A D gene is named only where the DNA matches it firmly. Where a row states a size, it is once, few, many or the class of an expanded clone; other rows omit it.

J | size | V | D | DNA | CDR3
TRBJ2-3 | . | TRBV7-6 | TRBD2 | TGTGCCAGCAGCCCCCTCATAGCGGGTCCAGATACGCAGTATTTT | CASSPLIAGPDTQYF
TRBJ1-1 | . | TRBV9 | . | TGTGCCAGCAGCGCTACACCACAAATCGACGACTCTGAAGCTTTCTTT | CASSATPQIDDSEAFF
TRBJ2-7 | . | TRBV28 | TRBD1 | TGTGCCAGCAGCACCCCCGGGACAGGGTTCGAGCAGTACTTC | CASSTPGTGFEQYF
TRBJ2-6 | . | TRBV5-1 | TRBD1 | TGCGCCAGCAGCTACGGACAGGGCCGCGGCTCTGGGGCCAACGTCCTGACTTTC | CASSYGQGRGSGANVLTF
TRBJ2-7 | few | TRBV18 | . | TGTGCCAGCTCACCGGGGACAATAGGCGAGCAGTACTTC | CASSPGTIGEQYF
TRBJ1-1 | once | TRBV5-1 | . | TGCGCCAGCACCCAGGTCCAGGGTACAGCTGAAGCTTTCTTT | CASTQVQGTAEAFF
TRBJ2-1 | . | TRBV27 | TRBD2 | TGTGCCAGCAGACCGGGACTAGCCGAGGGGGAGTACAATGAGCAGTTCTTC | CASRPGLAEGEYNEQFF
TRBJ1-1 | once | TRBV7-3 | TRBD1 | TGTGCCAGCAGCTCGTGGGACAGGGGAAAAACTGAAGCTTTCTTT | CASSSWDRGKTEAFF
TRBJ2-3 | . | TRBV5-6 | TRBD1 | TGTGCCAGCAGCTTTGGGGGACAGGGAGGGCCAGATACGCAGTATTTT | CASSFGGQGGPDTQYF
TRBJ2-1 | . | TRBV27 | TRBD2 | TGTGCCAGCAGTCCAGGGACTAGCGGGCGGAGTAATGAGCAGTTCTTC | CASSPGTSGRSNEQFF
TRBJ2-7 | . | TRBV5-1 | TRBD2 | TGCGCCAGCAGGCGGGAGGATCGATACGAGCAGTACTTC | CASRREDRYEQYF
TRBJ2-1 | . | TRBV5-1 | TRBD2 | TGCGCCAGCAGCTCTCTGACTAGCGGGAGGGGTAATGAGCAGTTCTTC | CASSSLTSGRGNEQFF
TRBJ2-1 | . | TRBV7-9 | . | TGTGCCAGCAGCTTGTTCCTTACTAGTTTCTTC | CASSLFLTSFF
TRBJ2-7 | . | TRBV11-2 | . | TGTGCCAGCAGCTTAGAACCCGGCCAGGCCTACGAGCAGTACTTC | CASSLEPGQAYEQYF
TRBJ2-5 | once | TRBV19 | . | TGTGCCAGTCTAGGGGGGGACCAAGAGACCCAGTACTTC | CASLGGDQETQYF
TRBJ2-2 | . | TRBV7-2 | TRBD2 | TGTGCCAGCAGCTATAGCGGGAGGGCCAACGGGGAGCTGTTTTTT | CASSYSGRANGELFF
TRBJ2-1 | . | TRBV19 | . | TGTGCCAGTAGTCCCAGGGACTACAATGAGCAGTTCTTC | CASSPRDYNEQFF
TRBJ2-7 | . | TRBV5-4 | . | TGTGCCAGCAGCGTCCCCGGTACAGGGCTGCACGAGCAGTACTTC | CASSVPGTGLHEQYF
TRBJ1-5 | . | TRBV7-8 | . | TGTGCCAGCAGCTTAGGTTCGGTGAATCAGCCCCAGCATTTT | CASSLGSVNQPQHF
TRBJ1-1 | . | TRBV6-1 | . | TGTGCCAGCGAGGGCTATTACTTTAAAGCTTTCTTT | CASEGYYFKAFF
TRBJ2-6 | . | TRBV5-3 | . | TGTGCCAGAAGCTTTGTCGCGGGGCTGAGCGGGGCCAACGTCCTGACTTTC | CARSFVAGLSGANVLTF
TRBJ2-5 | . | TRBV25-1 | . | TGTGCCAGCAGTGAACCTCAAGCACGAGGGAAGGGCCAAGAGACCCAGTACTTC | CASSEPQARGKGQETQYF
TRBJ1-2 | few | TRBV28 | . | TGTGCCAGCAGTTTACGGGGGAACTATGGCTACACCTTC | CASSLRGNYGYTF
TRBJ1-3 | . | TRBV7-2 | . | TGTGCCAGCAGCTTCGACAGCTCTGGAAACACCATATATTTT | CASSFDSSGNTIYF
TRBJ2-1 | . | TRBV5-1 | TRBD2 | TGCGCCAGCAGCGGGTCTAGCGGTACTTACAATGAGCAGTTCTTC | CASSGSSGTYNEQFF
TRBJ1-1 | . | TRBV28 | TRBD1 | TGTGCCAGCAGTGCCCGGGACAGGGGGAACACTGAAGCTTTCTTT | CASSARDRGNTEAFF
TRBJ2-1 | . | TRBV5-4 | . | TGTGCCAGTACCTATCCTAACAATGAGCAGTTCTTC | CASTYPNNEQFF
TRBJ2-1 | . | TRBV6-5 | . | TGTGCCAGCAGGGAGACTGGCTCCTACAATGAGCAGTTCTTC | CASRETGSYNEQFF
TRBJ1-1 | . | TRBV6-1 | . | TGTGCCGGGCGGGACCTATGGGACACTGAAGCTTTCTTT | CAGRDLWDTEAFF
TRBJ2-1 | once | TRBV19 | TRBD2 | TGTGCCAGTACCTCCACCGGGGGGGCGGGTGAGCAGTTCTTC | CASTSTGGAGEQFF
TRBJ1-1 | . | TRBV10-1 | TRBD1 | TGCGCCAGCACCGGAGACAGGGTCGAGGGGAACACTGAAGCTTTCTTT | CASTGDRVEGNTEAFF
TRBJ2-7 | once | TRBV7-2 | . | TGTGCCAGCAGCTTAGAGACGGGAGGAGGGGGGGTATCCTACGAGCAGTACTTC | CASSLETGGGGVSYEQYF
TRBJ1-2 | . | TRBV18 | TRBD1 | TGTGCCAGCTCCGGACAGGGTGGCGGCTACACCTTC | CASSGQGGGYTF
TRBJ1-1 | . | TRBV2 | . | TGTGCCAGCAGTGGGGGCGGCCAACTCATGAACACTGAAGCTTTCTTT | CASSGGGQLMNTEAFF
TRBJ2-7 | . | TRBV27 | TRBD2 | TGTGCCAGCAGATTAGCGGGAGGGCCTTACGAGCAGTACTTC | CASRLAGGPYEQYF
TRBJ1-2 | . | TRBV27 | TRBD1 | TGTGCCAGCAGTTCGGACAGGGGTAACTATGGCTACACCTTC | CASSSDRGNYGYTF
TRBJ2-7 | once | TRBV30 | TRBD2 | TGTGCCTGGAGTCCAATGGGACTAGCGGGGAGTCCCAGCTCCTACGAGCAGTACTTC | CAWSPMGLAGSPSSYEQYF
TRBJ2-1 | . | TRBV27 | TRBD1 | TGTGCCAGCAAACTTGGGACAGATCTCTCCTACAATGAGCAGTTCTTC | CASKLGTDLSYNEQFF
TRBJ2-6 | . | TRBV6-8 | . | TGTGCCAGCAGGGACTCCCTTCCGGGCTACGGGGCCAACGTCCTGACTTTC | CASRDSLPGYGANVLTF
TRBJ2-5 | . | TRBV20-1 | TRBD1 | TGCAGTGCTTCCCGACAGGGCCAGTACTTC | CSASRQGQYF
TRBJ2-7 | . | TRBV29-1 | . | TGCAGCGTTGTAGTTGGGCCAACTAGAGACGAGCAGTACTTC | CSVVVGPTRDEQYF
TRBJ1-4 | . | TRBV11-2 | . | TGTGCCAGCAGCTTAGAAGAGGGTGAAAAACTGTTTTTT | CASSLEEGEKLFF
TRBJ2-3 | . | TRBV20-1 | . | TGCAGTGCGTTAAACACAGATACGCAGTATTTT | CSALNTDTQYF
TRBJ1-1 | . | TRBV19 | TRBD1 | TGTGCCAGTGGACCGACAGGGGGAGTTTTAGCTTTCTTT | CASGPTGGVLAFF
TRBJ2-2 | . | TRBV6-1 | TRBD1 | TGTGCCAGCAGTGGGGACAGGGCGAGAGGGGAGCTGTTTTTT | CASSGDRARGELFF
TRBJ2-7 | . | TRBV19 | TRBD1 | TGTGCCAGTAGTGGGGATAGCCGGGACAGGGGGCGAGAGCAGTACTTC | CASSGDSRDRGREQYF
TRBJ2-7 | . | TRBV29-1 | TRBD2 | TGCAGCGTTGTGAGCGGGAGTCTCTACGAGCAGTACTTC | CSVVSGSLYEQYF
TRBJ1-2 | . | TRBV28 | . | TGTGCCAGCCTACCGGGTGGGAGGCAGGCTACCTATGGCTACACCTTC | CASLPGGRQATYGYTF
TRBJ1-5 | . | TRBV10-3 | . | TGTGCCATCAGTGAGTTCCCCGAGGGCAATCAGCCCCAGCATTTT | CAISEFPEGNQPQHF
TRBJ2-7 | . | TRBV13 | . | TGTGCCAGCAGCTCGCCCCGGGACACTAACTACGAGCAGTACTTC | CASSSPRDTNYEQYF